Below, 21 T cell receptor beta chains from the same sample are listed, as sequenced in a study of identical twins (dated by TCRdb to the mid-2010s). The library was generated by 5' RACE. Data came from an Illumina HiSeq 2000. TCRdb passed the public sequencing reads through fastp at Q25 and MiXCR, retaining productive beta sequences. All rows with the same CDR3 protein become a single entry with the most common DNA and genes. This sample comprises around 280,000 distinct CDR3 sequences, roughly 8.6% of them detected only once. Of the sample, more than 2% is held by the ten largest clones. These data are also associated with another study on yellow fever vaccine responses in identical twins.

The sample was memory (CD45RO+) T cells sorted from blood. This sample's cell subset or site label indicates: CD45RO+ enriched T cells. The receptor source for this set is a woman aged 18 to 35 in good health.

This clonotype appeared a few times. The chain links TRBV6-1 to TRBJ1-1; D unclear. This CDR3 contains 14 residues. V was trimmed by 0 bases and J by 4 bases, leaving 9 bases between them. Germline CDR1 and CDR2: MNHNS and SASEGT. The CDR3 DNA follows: TGTGCCAGCAGTGAAGCGCGGGCAGCCACTGAAGCTTTCTTT. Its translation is CASSEARAATEAFF.

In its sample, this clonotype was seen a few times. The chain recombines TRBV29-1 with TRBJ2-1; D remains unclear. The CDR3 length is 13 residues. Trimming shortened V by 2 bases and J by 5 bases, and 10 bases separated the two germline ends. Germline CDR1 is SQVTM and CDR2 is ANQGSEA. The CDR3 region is CSVESGRNNEQFF. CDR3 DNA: TGCAGCGTTGAATCTGGAAGGAACAATGAGCAGTTCTTC.

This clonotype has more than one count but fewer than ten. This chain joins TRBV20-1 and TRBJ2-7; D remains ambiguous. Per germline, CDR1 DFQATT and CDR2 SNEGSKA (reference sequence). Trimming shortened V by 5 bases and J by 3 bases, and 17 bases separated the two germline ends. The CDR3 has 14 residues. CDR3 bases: TGCAGTGCTCTAAAATTGGGCGGAGACTACGAGCAGTACTTC. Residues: CSALKLGGDYEQYF.

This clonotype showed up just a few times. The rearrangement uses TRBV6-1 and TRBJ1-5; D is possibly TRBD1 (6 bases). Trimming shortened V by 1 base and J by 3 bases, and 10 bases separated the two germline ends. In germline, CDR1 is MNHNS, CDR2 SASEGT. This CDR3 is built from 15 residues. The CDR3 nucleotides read TGTGCCAGCAGTGAAGGGCCAGGGGACAATCAGCCCCAGCATTTT. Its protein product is CASSEGPGDNQPQHF.

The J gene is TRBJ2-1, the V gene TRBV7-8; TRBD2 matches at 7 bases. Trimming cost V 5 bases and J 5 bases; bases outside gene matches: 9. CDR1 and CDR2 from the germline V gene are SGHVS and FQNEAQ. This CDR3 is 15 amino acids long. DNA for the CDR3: TGTGCCAGCAGCCCGTCGGGGCTAGCGGACAATGAGCAGTTCTTC. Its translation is CASSPSGLADNEQFF.

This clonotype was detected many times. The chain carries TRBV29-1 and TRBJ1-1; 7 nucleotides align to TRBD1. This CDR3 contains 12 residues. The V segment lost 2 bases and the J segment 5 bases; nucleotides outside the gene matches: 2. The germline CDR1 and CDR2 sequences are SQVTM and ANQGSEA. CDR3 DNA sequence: TGCAGCGTTGAAAAGGGACAGACTGAAGCTTTCTTT. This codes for CSVEKGQTEAFF. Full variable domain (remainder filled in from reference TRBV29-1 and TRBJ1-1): SAVISQKPSRDICQRGTSLTIQCQVDSQVTMMFWYRQQPGQSLTLIATANQGSEATYESGFVIDKFPISRPNLTFSTLTVSNMSPEDSSIYLCSVEKGQTEAFFGQGTRLTVV.

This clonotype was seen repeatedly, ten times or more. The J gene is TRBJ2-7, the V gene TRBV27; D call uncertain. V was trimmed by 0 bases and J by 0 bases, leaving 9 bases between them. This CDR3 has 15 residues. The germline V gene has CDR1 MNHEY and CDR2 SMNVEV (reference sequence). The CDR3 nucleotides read TGTGCCAGCAGTTTATCGAGTGGTTCCTCCTACGAGCAGTACTTC. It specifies CASSLSSGSSYEQYF.

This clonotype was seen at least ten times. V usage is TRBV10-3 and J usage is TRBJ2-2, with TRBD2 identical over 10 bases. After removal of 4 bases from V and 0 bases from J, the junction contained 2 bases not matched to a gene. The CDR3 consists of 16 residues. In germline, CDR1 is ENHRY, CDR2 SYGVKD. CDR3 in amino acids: CAISGTSGSNTGELFF. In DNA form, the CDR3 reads TGTGCCATCAGTGGGACTAGCGGCTCGAACACCGGGGAGCTGTTTTTT.

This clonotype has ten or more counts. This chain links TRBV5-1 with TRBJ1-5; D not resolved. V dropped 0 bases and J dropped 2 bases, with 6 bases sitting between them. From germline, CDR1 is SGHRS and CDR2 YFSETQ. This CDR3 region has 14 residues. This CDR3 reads CASSLEAGNQPQHF. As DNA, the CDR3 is TGCGCCAGCAGCTTGGAGGCAGGCAATCAGCCCCAGCATTTT.

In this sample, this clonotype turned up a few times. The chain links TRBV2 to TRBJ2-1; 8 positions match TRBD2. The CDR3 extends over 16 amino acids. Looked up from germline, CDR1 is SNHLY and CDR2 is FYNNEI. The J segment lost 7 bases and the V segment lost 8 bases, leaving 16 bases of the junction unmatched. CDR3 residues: CASGPLRREGGNEQFF. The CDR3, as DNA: TGTGCCAGCGGCCCTTTAAGACGGGAGGGCGGAAATGAGCAGTTCTTC.

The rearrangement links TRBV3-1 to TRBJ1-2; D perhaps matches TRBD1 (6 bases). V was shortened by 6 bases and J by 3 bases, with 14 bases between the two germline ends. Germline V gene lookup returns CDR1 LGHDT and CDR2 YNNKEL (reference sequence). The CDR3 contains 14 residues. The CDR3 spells CASSNNRADYGYTF. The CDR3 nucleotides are TGTGCCAGCAGTAACAACAGGGCGGACTATGGCTACACCTTC.

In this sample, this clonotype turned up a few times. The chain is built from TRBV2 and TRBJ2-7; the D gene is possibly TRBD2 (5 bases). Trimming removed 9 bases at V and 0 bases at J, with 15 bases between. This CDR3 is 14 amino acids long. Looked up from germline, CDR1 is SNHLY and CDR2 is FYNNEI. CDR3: CASTWTRYSYEQYF. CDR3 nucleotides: TGTGCCAGTACTTGGACTCGCTACTCCTACGAGCAGTACTTC.

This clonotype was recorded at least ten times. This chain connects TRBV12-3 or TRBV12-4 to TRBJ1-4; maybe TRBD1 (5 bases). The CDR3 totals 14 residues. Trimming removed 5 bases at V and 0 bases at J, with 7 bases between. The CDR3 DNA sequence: TGTGCCAGCAGTAAACAGGCAACTAATGAAAAACTGTTTTTT. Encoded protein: CASSKQATNEKLFF.

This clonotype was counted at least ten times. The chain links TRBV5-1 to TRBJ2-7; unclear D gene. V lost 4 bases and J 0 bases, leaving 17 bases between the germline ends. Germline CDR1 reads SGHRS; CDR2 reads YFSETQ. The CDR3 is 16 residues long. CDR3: CASSPTPKGSSYEQYV. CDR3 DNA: TGCGCCAGCAGCCCTACTCCGAAGGGAAGCTCCTACGAGCAGTACGTC.

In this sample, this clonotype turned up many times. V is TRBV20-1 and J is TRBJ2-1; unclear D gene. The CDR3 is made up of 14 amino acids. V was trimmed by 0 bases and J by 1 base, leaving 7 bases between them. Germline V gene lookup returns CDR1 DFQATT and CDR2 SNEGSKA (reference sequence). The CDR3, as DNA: TGCAGTGCTAGAGATTCTGCATCCTACAATGAGCAGTTCTTC. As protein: CSARDSASYNEQFF.

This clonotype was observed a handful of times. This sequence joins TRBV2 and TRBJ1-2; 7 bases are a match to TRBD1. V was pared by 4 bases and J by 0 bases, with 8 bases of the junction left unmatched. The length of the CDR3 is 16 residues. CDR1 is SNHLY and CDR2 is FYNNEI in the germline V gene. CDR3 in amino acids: CASSGSRTGANYGYTF. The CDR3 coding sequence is TGTGCCAGCAGTGGGTCTAGGACAGGAGCTAACTATGGCTACACCTTC.

DNA of the CDR3: TGTGCCACCAGCAATCCGGGTCTCGGTAGCACTGAAGCTTTCTTT. Protein sequence: CATSNPGLGSTEAFF. This rearrangement joins TRBV15 to TRBJ1-1; no clear D. Per the germline V gene, CDR1 is LNHNV and CDR2 is YYDKDF (reference sequence). The CDR3 has 15 residues. The V gene lost 4 bases and the J gene lost 4 bases, with 16 bases spanning the gap.

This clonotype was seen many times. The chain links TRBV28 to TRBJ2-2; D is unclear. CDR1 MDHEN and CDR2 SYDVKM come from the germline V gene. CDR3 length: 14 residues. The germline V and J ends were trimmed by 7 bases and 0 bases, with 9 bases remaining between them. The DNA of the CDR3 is TGTGCCAGCAAGTGGGCTTCGAACACCGGGGAGCTGTTTTTT. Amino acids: CASKWASNTGELFF.

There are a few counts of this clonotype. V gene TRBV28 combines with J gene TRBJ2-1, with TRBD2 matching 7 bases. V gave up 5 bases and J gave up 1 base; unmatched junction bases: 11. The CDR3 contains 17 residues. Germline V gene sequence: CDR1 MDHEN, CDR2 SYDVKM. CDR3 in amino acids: CASSPRLAGPSYNEQFF. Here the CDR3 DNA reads TGTGCCAGCAGTCCTCGATTAGCGGGCCCATCCTACAATGAGCAGTTCTTC. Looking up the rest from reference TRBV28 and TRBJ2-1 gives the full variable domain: DVKVTQSSRYLVKRTGEKVFLECVQDMDHENMFWYRQDPGLGLRLIYFSYDVKMKEKGDIPEGYSVSREKKERFSLILESASTNQTSMYLCASSPRLAGPSYNEQFFGPGTRLTVL.

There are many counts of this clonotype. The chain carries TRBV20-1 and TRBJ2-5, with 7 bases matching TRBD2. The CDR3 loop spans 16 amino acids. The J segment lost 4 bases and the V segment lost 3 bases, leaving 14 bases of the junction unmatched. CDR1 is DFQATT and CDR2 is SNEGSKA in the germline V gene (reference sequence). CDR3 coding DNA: TGCAGTGCTAGGGTAGTGTCGGCGCGGGAGTTAGAGACCCAGTACTTC. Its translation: CSARVVSARELETQYF.

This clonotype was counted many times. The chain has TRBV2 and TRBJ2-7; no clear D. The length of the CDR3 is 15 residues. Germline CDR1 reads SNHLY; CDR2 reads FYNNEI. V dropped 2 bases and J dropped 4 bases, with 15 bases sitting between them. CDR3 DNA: TGTGCCAGCAGTGAAATCGAAGCCCCCAATTACGAGCAGTACTTC. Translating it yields CASSEIEAPNYEQYF.